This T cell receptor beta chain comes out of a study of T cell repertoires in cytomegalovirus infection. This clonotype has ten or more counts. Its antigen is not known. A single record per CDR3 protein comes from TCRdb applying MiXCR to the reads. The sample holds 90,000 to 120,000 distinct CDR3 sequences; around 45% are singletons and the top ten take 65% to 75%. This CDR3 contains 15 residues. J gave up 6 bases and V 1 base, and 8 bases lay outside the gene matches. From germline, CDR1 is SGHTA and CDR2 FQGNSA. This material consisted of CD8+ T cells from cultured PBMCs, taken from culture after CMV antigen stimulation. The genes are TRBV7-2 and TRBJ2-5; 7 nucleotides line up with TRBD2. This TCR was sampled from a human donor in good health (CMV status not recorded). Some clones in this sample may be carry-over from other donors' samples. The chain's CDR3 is CASSLGGGRSKTQYF. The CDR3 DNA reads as TGTGCCAGCAGCTTAGGGGGGGGACGTTCGAAGACCCAGTACTTC.